The 6 T cell receptor beta chains presented below share a single source sample, sequenced in a study of T cells after yellow fever vaccination. TCRdb re-analysed the 5' RACE reads in MiXCR, keeping a single row per CDR3 protein. In the table there are 100,000 to 150,000 distinct CDR3 sequences, roughly 8.2% of which are singletons. The specimen comprised CD8+ T cells sorted from PBMCs, sampled on the day of the yellow fever booster vaccination. The receptors originated from a man aged 18 to 30 who received the YFV17D yellow fever vaccine.

The chain recombines TRBV7-9 with TRBJ2-3; 7 bases line up with TRBD1. The trim removed 5 bases at V and 0 bases at J, leaving 8 bases unmatched. Germline lookup yields CDR1 SEHNR and CDR2 FQNEAQ (reference sequence). The CDR3 spans 16 residues. Written as DNA, the CDR3 is TGTGCCAGCAGCCCCCGGGACAGCTATAGCACAGATACGCAGTATTTT. Its translation: CASSPRDSYSTDTQYF.

Only a few counts were recorded for this clonotype. This sequence joins TRBV19 and TRBJ2-7, with D unclear. The germline CDR1 and CDR2 sequences are LNHDA and SQIVND (reference sequence). The length of the CDR3 is 13 residues. Trimming pared 5 bases from V and 3 bases from J, leaving 11 bases between. The chain's CDR3 is CASSFGDRYEQYF. CDR3 nucleotide sequence: TGTGCCAGTAGTTTCGGAGACCGCTACGAGCAGTACTTC.

This clonotype occurred many times. V usage is TRBV15 and J usage is TRBJ2-4; 9 bases agree with TRBD2. Germline lookup yields CDR1 LNHNV and CDR2 YYDKDF (reference sequence). J was trimmed by 8 bases and V by 9 bases; bases with no gene match: 14. The CDR3 sequence is 15 residues long. CDR3: CATAPIAGVIDIQYF. The CDR3 DNA reads as TGTGCCACAGCCCCGATAGCGGGGGTAATAGACATTCAGTACTTC.

This sequence joins TRBV29-1 and TRBJ2-7, with 8 bases fitting TRBD1. The CDR3 covers 13 residues. From germline, CDR1 is SQVTM and CDR2 ANQGSEA. V shed 5 bases, J shed 3 bases, and the junction held 6 bases outside the gene matches. CDR3 amino acids: CSVIRGLRYEQYF. Written as DNA, the CDR3 is TGCAGCGTTATCAGGGGGCTGCGCTACGAGCAGTACTTC.

This clonotype was seen only a few times. The CDR3 nucleotides read TGTGCCAGCAGCTTATACAGGGTATCCAGAAACACCATATATTTT. Amino acids: CASSLYRVSRNTIYF. V gene TRBV5-5 combines with J gene TRBJ1-3; D is possibly TRBD1 (6 bases). The CDR3 length is 15 residues. Trimming stripped 2 bases from V and 5 bases from J, with 14 bases between. CDR1 is SGHKS, CDR2 YYEKEE, per germline (reference sequence).

This clonotype was seen many times. This chain connects TRBV4-1 to TRBJ2-7; TRBD2 aligns across 9 bases. This CDR3 has 15 amino acids. CDR1 is MGHRA and CDR2 is YSYEKL in the germline V gene. V was pared by 1 base and J by 2 bases, with 3 bases of the junction left unmatched. The CDR3 reads CASSQGAGGPYEQYF. The DNA for the CDR3 is TGCGCCAGCAGCCAAGGGGCGGGGGGGCCCTACGAGCAGTACTTC.